This T cell receptor beta chain was recorded in a study of OX40 agonist ivuxolimab in advanced cancers. Study details: A male proportion of about 80% was recorded, with mean age around 64 years and range 23 to 79. A partial response was reached by three patients: one with hepatocellular carcinoma and two with cutaneous melanoma.

Here immunoSEQ multiplex PCR was the method, and the copy in TCRdb shows in-frame clones only, minus some. The sample records around 36,000 clones, under 85% being singletons. Researchers took blood at baseline, on cycle 4 day 1, and on cycle 7 day 1. Germline CDR1 reads SQVTM; CDR2 reads ANQGSEA. The V segment lost 7 bases and the J segment 4 bases; nucleotides outside the gene matches: 9. This CDR3 spans 14 amino acids. This sequence was found in an adult with an advanced solid tumor such as melanoma, head and neck, liver or kidney cancer. V is TRBV29-1 and J is TRBJ2-3, with 9 bases lining up with TRBD2. This sample comprised CD4+ or CD8+ T cells sorted from blood, obtained in a trial of the OX40 agonist ivuxolimab. CDR3 amino acids: CSESLSGGADTQYF. The CDR3 coding sequence is TGCAGCGAGTCACTTAGCGGGGGTGCAGATACGCAGTATTTT.